This T cell receptor (beta chain) was identified in a study of OX40 agonist ivuxolimab in advanced cancers. Notes on the study in general: Some of the nonresponding patients also showed low levels of normalized T-cell clonal expansion.

The CDR3 loop spans 16 amino acids. Germline lookup yields CDR1 PRHDT and CDR2 FYEKMQ (reference sequence). The V and J ends lost 3 bases and 8 bases, in that order; junction bases with no gene match: 10. In regard to this clone: The antigen is undetermined.

Using immunoSEQ multiplex PCR, the repertoire was profiled, and TCRdb retains in-frame clones only, with some absent. The table records fewer than 95,000 clones, roughly 89% of them present only once. The specimen comprised CD4+ or CD8+ T cells sorted from blood, sampled in a trial of the OX40 agonist ivuxolimab. This chain links TRBV13 with TRBJ2-2; 9 bases match TRBD2. This TCR derives from an adult with an advanced solid tumor such as melanoma, head and neck, liver or kidney cancer. The CDR3 spells CASSFRLAVLPGELFF. The CDR3, as DNA: TGTGCCAGCAGCTTTCGACTAGCGGTTTTACCTGGGGAGCTGTTTTTT.